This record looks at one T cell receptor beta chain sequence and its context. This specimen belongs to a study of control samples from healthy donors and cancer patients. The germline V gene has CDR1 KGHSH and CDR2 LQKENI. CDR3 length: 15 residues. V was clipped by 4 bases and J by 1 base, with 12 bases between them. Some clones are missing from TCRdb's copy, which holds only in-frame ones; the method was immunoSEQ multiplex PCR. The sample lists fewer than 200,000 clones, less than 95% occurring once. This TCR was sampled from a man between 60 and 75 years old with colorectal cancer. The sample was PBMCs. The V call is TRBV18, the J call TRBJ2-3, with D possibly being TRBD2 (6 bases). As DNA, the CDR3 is TGTGCCAGCTCACAGGTAGCGGTGGGCACAGATACGCAGTATTTT. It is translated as CASSQVAVGTDTQYF.